This T cell receptor (beta chain) is from a study of CD8+ T cells in alopecia areata. As for treatment: oral pan-JAK inhibitor, 5-10 mg twice daily. Punch biopsies of lesional scalp, plus peripheral blood, were taken from alopecia areata patients. Sorted populations comprised CD4+ and CD8+ T cells obtained from PBMCs. Study results and caveats: Links between baseline CD8+ expansion and response need larger treated cohorts.

Note on this clone: As yet, its antigen is unknown.

RNA was isolated and reverse transcribed to cDNA, the sequencing template. Using immunoSEQ multiplex PCR, the repertoire was profiled, and TCRdb retains in-frame clones only, with some absent. This table holds over 150,000 clones, around half found once. Trimming pared 10 bases from V and 8 bases from J, leaving 14 bases between. Germline lookup yields CDR1 SNHLY and CDR2 FYNNEI. The CDR3 runs 12 residues. The sequenced sample was CD8+ T cells sorted from blood, obtained at week 24, from a patient treated with tofacitinib. The clonotype originates from a human donor with alopecia areata. The chain carries TRBV2 and TRBJ2-2; D gene unclear. The CDR3 region has the DNA TGTGCCACCGTCATCCTAACGGGGGAGCTGTTTTTT. This gives the protein CATVILTGELFF.